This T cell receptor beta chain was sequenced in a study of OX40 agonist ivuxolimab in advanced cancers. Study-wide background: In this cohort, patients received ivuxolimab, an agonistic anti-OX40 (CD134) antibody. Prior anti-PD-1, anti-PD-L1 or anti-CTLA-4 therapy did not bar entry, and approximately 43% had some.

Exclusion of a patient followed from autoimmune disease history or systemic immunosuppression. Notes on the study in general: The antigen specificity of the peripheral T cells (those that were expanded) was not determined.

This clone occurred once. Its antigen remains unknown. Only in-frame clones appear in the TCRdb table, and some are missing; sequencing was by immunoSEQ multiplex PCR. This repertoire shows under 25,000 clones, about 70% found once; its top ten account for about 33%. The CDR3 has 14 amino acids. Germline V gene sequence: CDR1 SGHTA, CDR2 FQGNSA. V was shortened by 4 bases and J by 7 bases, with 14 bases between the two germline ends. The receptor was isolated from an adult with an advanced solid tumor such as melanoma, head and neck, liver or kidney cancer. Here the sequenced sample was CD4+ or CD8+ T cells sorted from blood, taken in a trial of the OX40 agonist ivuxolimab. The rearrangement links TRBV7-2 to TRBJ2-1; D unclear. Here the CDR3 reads CASSSLLTRNEQFF. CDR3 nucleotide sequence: TGTGCCAGCAGCTCGCTATTGACACGTAATGAGCAGTTCTTC.